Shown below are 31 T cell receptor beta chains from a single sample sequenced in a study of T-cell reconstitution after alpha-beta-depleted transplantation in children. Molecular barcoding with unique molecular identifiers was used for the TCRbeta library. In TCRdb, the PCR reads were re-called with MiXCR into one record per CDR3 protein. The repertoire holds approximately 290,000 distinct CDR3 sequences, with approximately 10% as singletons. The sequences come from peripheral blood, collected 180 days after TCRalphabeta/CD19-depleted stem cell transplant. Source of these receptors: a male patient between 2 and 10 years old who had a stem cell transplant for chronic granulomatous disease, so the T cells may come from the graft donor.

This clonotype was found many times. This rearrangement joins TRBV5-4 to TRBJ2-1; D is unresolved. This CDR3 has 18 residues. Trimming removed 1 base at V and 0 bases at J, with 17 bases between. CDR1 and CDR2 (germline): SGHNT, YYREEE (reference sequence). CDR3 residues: CASSLMLGTPSSYNEQFF. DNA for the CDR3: TGTGCCAGCAGCTTGATGTTGGGTACCCCGAGCTCCTACAATGAGCAGTTCTTC.

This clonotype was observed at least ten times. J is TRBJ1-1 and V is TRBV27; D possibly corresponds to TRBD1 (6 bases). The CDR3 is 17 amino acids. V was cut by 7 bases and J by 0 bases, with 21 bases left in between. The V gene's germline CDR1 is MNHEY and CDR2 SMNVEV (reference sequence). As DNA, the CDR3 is TGTGCCAGCACCAAGGGTCGGGGGGCAGGGATGAACACTGAAGCTTTCTTT. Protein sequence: CASTKGRGAGMNTEAFF.

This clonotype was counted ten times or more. CDR3 nucleotide sequence: TGTGCCTGGAGGGAGCCCACAGATACGCAGTATTTT. Protein product: CAWREPTDTQYF. The chain uses TRBV30 and TRBJ2-3, with D hard to call. V lost 3 bases and J lost 2, with 6 bases in between. CDR3 length: 12 residues. Germline V gene data show CDR1 as GTSNPN and CDR2 as SVGIG (reference sequence).

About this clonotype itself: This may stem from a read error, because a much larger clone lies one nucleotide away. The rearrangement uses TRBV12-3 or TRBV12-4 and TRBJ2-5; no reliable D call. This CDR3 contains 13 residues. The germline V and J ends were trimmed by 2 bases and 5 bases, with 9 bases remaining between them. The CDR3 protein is CASSLFAKETQYF. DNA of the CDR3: TGTGCCAGCAGTTTATTTGCCAAGGAGACCCAGTACTTC.

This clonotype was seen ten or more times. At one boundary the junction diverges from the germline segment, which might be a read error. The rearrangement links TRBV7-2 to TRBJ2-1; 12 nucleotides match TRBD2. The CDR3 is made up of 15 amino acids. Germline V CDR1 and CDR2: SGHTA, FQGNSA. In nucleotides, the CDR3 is TGTGCCAGCAGCCAGTGGCTAGCGGGGGGGAATGGGCAGTTCTTC. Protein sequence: CASSQWLAGGNGQFF. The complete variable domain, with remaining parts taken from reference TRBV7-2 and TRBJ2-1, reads GAGVSQSPSNKVTEKGKDVELRCDPISGHTALYWYRQSLGQGLEFLIYFQGNSAPDKSGLPSDRFSAERTGGSVSTLTIQRTQQEDSAVYLCASSQWLAGGNGQFFGPGTRLTVL.

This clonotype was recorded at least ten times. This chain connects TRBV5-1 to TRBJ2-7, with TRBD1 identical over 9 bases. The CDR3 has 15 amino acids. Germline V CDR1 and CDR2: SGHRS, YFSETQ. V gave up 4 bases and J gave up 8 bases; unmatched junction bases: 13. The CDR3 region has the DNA TGCGCCAGCAGCCAGTTCACAGGGGGCACTTCTCAGCAGTACTTC. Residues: CASSQFTGGTSQQYF.

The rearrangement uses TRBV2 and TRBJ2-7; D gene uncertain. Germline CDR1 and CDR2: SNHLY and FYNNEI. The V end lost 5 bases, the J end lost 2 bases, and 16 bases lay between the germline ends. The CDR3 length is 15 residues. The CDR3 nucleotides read TGTGCCAGCAGTCTAGGGCCGACAATCGCCTACGAGCAGTACTTC. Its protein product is CASSLGPTIAYEQYF.

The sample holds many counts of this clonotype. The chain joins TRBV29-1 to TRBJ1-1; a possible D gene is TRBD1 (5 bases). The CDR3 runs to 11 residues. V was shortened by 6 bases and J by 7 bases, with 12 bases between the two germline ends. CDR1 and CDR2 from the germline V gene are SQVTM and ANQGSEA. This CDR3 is CSVIGTFEAFF. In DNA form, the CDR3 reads TGCAGCGTCATCGGGACCTTTGAAGCTTTCTTT. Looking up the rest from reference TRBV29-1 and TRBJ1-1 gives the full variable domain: SAVISQKPSRDICQRGTSLTIQCQVDSQVTMMFWYRQQPGQSLTLIATANQGSEATYESGFVIDKFPISRPNLTFSTLTVSNMSPEDSSIYLCSVIGTFEAFFGQGTRLTVV.

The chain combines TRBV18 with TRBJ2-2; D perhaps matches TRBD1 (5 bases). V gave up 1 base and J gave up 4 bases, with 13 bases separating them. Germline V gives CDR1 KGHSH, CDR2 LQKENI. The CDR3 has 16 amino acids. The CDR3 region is CASSPLAGHGTGELFF. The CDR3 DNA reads TGTGCCAGCTCACCACTTGCAGGGCACGGCACCGGGGAGCTGTTTTTT.

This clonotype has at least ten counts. CDR3 in DNA: TGTGCCAGCGGTCATGAAAAACTGTTTTTT. Amino acids: CASGHEKLFF. The V and J genes are TRBV5-5 and TRBJ1-4; D is unresolved. Germline V gene lookup returns CDR1 SGHKS and CDR2 YYEKEE (reference sequence). The CDR3 is made up of 10 amino acids. Trimming removed 7 bases at V and 6 bases at J, with 4 bases between.

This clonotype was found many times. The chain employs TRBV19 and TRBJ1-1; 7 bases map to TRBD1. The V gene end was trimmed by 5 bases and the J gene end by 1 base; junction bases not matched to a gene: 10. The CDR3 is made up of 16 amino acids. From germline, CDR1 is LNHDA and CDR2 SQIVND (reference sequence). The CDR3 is CASSHLPGGTNTEAFF. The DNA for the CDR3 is TGTGCCAGTAGTCACCTTCCAGGGGGAACGAACACTGAAGCTTTCTTT. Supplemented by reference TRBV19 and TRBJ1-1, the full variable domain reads DGGITQSPKYLFRKEGQNVTLSCEQNLNHDAMYWYRQDPGQGLRLIYYSQIVNDFQKGDIAEGYSVSREKKESFPLTVTSAQKNPTAFYLCASSHLPGGTNTEAFFGQGTRLTVV.

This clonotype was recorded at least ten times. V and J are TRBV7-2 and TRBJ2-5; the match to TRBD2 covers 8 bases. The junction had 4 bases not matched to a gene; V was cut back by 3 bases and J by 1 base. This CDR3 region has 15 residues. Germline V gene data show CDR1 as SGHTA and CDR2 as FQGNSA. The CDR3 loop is CASSFTSGRQETQYF. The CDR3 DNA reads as TGTGCCAGCAGCTTTACTAGCGGCCGCCAAGAGACCCAGTACTTC.

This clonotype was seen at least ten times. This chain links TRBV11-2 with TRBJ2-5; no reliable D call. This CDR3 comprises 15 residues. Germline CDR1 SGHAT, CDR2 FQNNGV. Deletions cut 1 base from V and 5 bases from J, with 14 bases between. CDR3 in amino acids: CASSLGWFSGETQYF. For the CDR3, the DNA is TGTGCCAGCAGCTTAGGGTGGTTCTCCGGGGAGACCCAGTACTTC.

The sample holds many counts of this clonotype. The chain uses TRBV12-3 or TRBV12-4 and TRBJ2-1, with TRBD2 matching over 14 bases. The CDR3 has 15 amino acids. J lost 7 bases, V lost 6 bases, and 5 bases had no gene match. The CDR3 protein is CASSLGTSGRNEQFF. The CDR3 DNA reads TGTGCCAGCAGCCTAGGGACTAGCGGGAGAAATGAGCAGTTCTTC.

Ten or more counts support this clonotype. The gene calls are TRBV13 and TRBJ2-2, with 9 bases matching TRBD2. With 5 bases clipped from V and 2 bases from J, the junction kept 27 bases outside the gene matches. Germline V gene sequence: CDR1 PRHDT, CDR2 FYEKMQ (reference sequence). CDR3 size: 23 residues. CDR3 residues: CASSAGFGRSGGPSPPNTGELFF. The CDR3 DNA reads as TGTGCCAGCAGCGCGGGGTTCGGGAGGAGCGGGGGGCCATCTCCGCCTAACACCGGGGAGCTGTTTTTT.

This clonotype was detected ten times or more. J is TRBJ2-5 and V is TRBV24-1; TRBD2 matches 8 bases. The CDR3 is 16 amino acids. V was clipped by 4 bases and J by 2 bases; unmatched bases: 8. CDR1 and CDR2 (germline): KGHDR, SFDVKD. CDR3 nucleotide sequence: TGTGCCACCAGTGACCCAACTAGCGGATCACAAGAGACCCAGTACTTC. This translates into CATSDPTSGSQETQYF.

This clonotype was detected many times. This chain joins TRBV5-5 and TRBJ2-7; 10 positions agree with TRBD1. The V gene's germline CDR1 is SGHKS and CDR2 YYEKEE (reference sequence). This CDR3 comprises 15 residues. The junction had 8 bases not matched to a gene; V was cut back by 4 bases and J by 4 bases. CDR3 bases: TGTGCCAGCAGCAAACCCGGGACAGGGGAGTACGAGCAGTACTTC. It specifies CASSKPGTGEYEQYF. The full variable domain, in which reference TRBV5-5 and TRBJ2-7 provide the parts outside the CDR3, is DAGVTQSPTHLIKTRGQQVTLRCSPISGHKSVSWYQQVLGQGPQFIFQYYEKEERGRGNFPDRFSARQFPNYSSELNVNALLLGDSALYLCASSKPGTGEYEQYFGPGTRLTVT.

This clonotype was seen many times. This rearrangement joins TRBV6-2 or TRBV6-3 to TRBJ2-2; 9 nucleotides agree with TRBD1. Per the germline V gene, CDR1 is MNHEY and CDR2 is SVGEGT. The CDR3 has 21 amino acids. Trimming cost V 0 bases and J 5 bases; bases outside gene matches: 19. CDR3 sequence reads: CASSYSVWTGVSGRDTGELFF. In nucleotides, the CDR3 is TGTGCCAGCAGTTACTCAGTTTGGACAGGGGTATCGGGGAGAGATACCGGGGAGCTGTTTTTT.

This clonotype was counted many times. In nucleotides, the CDR3 is TGCAGTGCTAGAGCCGGGGTCGTAGATACGCAGTATTTT. It yields the protein CSARAGVVDTQYF. J is TRBJ2-3 and V is TRBV20-1; TRBD2 might be the D (5 bases). Germline-derived CDR1 and CDR2 are DFQATT and SNEGSKA (reference sequence). CDR3 size: 13 residues. Trimming shortened V by 1 base and J by 5 bases, and 10 bases separated the two germline ends.

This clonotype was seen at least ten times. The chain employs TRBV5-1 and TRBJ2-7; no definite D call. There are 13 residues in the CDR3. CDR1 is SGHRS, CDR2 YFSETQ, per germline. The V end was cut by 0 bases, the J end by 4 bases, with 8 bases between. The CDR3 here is CASSLASMYEQYF. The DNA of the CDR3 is TGCGCCAGCAGCTTGGCCAGCATGTACGAGCAGTACTTC.

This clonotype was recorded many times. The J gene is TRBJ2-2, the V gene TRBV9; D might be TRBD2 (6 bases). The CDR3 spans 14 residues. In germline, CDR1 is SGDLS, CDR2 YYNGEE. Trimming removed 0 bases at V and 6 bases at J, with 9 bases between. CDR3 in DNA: TGTGCCAGCAGCGTAGGTTGGGGGGCCGGGGAGCTGTTTTTT. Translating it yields CASSVGWGAGELFF.

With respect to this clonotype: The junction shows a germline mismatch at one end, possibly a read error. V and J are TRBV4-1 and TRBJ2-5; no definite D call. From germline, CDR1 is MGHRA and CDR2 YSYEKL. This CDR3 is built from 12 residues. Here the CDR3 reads CASSPGPETQYF. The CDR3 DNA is TGTGCCAGCAGCCCCGGCCCCGAGACCCAGTACTTC.

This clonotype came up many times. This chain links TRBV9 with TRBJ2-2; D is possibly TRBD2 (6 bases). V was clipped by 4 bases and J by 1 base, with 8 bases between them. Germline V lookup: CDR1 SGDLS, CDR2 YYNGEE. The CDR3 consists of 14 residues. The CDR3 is CASSPGGNTGELFF. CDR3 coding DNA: TGTGCCAGCAGCCCCGGGGGGAACACCGGGGAGCTGTTTTTT.

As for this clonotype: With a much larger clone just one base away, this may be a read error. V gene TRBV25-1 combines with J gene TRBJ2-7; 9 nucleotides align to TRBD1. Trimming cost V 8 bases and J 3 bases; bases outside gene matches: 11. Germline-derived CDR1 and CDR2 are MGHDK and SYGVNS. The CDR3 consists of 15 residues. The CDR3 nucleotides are TGTGCCAGCGAATCCACGGGACAGGGTCACTACGAGCAGTACTTC. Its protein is CASESTGQGHYEQYF.

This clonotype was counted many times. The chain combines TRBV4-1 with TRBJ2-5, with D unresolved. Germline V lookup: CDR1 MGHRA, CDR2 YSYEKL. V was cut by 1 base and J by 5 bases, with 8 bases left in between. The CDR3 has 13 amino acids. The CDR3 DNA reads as TGCGCCAGCAGCCAAGGAAGGCTGGAGACCCAGTACTTC. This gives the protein CASSQGRLETQYF.

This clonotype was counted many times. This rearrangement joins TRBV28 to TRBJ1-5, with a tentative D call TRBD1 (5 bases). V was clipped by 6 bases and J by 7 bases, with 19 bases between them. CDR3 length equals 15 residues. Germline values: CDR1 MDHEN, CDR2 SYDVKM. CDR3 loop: CASRGGAGGNQPQHF. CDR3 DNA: TGTGCCAGCAGGGGGGGTGCGGGGGGTAACCAGCCCCAGCATTTT.

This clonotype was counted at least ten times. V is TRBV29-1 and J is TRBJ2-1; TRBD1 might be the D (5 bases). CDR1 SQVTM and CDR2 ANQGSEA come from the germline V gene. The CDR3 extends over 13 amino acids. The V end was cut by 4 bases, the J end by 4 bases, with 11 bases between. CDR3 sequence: CSVGDSIYNEQFF. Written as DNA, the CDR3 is TGCAGCGTTGGTGACAGTATATACAATGAGCAGTTCTTC.

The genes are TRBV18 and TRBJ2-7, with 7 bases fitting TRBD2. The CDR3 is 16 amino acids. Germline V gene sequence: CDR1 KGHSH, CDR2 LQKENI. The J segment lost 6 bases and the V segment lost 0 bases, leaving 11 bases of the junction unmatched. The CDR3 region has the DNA TGTGCCAGCTCACCACCGTTCGTTAGCGGGCGGTCCGAGCAGTACTTC. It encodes CASSPPFVSGRSEQYF.

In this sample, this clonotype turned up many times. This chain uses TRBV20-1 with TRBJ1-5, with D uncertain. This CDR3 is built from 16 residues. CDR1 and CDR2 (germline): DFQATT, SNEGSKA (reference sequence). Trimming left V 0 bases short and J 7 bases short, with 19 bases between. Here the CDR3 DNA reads TGCAGTGCTAGAGATTTGTTCCGGGGTACGGGACAGCCCCAGCATTTT. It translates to CSARDLFRGTGQPQHF.

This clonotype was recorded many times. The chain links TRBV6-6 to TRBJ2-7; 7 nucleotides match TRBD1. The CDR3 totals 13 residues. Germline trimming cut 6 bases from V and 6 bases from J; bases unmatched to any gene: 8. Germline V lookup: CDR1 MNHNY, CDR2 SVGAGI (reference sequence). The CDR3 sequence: CASRKPNRGEQYF. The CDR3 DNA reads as TGTGCCAGCAGGAAACCGAACAGGGGCGAGCAGTACTTC.

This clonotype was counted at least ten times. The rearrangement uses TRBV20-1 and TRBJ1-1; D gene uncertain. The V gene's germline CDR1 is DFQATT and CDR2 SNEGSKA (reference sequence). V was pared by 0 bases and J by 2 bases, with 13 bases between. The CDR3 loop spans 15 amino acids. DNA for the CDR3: TGCAGTGCTAGAGATCCCCCGACAAAAAACACTGAAGCTTTCTTT. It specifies CSARDPPTKNTEAFF.